A selection of T cell receptor beta chains follows, all from one sample in a study of T cells in Graves' hyperthyroidism and ophthalmopathy. From the multiplex PCR reads, TCRdb called clonotypes with MiXCR, one entry per CDR3 protein. The repertoire includes 450,000 to 700,000 distinct CDR3 sequences, about half of them detected once, and more than 7.5% sits in the top ten. Material: peripheral blood or thyroid tissue (not recorded which). These receptors were collected from a woman under 30 with Graves' hyperthyroidism. CDR3s include the opening cysteine and the closing phenylalanine or tryptophan. D genes are given only for firm matches. Rows give clone size only sometimes, using once, few, many, or a class for an expanded clone.

D: NA; J: TRBJ1-3; size: NA; V: TRBV29-1; DNA: TGCAGCGTTTCCACAGACATCTCTGGAAACACCATATATTTT; CDR3: CSVSTDISGNTIYF
D: TRBD2; J: TRBJ2-5; size: NA; V: TRBV7-9; DNA: TGTGCCGGAACTCCTGCTAGCGGGAGCTTCCAAGAGACCCAGTACTTC; CDR3: CAGTPASGSFQETQYF
D: NA; J: TRBJ2-2; size: many; V: TRBV5-6; DNA: TGTGCCAGCAGCCCCCCCAGGGTCGGCACCGGGGAGCTGTTTTTT; CDR3: CASSPPRVGTGELFF
D: NA; J: TRBJ1-1; size: NA; V: TRBV10-1; DNA: TGCGCCAGCAGTGAGTCGAATGAAGCTTTCTTT; CDR3: CASSESNEAFF
D: NA; J: TRBJ1-1; size: NA; V: TRBV20-1; DNA: TGCAGTGCTAGAGGCGAAACTAGCGGCTGGGACACTGAAGCTTTCTTT; CDR3: CSARGETSGWDTEAFF
D: NA; J: TRBJ1-2; size: many; V: TRBV7-2; DNA: TGTGCCAGCAGCGGTGACCTCAGGGGTTACTATGGCTACACCTTC; CDR3: CASSGDLRGYYGYTF
D: NA; J: TRBJ2-6; size: NA; V: TRBV6-1; DNA: TGTGCCAGCAAGGCGGGACCTAACGTCCTGACTTTC; CDR3: CASKAGPNVLTF
D: NA; J: TRBJ2-3; size: few; V: TRBV24-1; DNA: TGTGCCACTGGGACTAGCACAGATACGCAGTATTTT; CDR3: CATGTSTDTQYF
D: TRBD2; J: TRBJ2-6; size: NA; V: TRBV29-1; DNA: TGCAGCGTTGTTGGGACTAGCGGGTCTGGGGCCAACGTCCTGACTTTC; CDR3: CSVVGTSGSGANVLTF
D: NA; J: TRBJ2-2; size: many; V: TRBV10-3; DNA: TGTGCCATCAGTGAGTTTAACACCGGGGAGCTGTTTTTT; CDR3: CAISEFNTGELFF
D: NA; J: TRBJ1-1; size: many; V: TRBV6-6; DNA: TGTGCCAGCATAGATACACAGATGAACACTGAAGCTTTCTTT; CDR3: CASIDTQMNTEAFF
D: NA; J: TRBJ1-1; size: NA; V: TRBV24-1; DNA: TGTGCCACCAGTGATTCCACCGGGACTCGCGAGGTAGGGTTT; CDR3: CATSDSTGTREVGF
D: TRBD1; J: TRBJ1-1; size: NA; V: TRBV29-1; DNA: TGCAGCGTTGGGGACAGGGGGTTTGTGGCTTTCTTT; CDR3: CSVGDRGFVAFF
D: TRBD1; J: TRBJ1-2; size: NA; V: TRBV6-5; DNA: TGTGCCAGCAGTCCGCCGGGACAGGGCGTTCTCTTCTATGGCTACACCTTC; CDR3: CASSPPGQGVLFYGYTF
D: TRBD1; J: TRBJ1-5; size: many; V: TRBV27; DNA: TGTGCCAGCAGTATTGGACAGGGGGATCAGCCCCAGCATTTT; CDR3: CASSIGQGDQPQHF
D: NA; J: TRBJ2-2; size: NA; V: TRBV29-1; DNA: TGCAGCACCAGGACAGCGGACACCGGGGAGCTGTTTTTT; CDR3: CSTRTADTGELFF
D: NA; J: TRBJ1-5; size: many; V: TRBV2; DNA: TGTGCCAGCAGTGAAGCGCTTGGGCAGCCCCAGCATTTT; CDR3: CASSEALGQPQHF
D: NA; J: TRBJ1-1; size: NA; V: TRBV10-3; DNA: TGTGCCATCAGTGAAGGACAGACTGAAGCTTTCTTT; CDR3: CAISEGQTEAFF
D: TRBD1; J: TRBJ1-5; size: NA; V: TRBV29-1; DNA: TGCAGCTCCCCGGGGCGCGACAGCGGGAGACAGGGTGAGCAGCCCCAGCATTTT; CDR3: CSSPGRDSGRQGEQPQHF
D: NA; J: TRBJ1-2; size: many; V: TRBV5-1; DNA: TGCGCCAGCAGCGGAGGGGAGTTCGGCTATGGCTACACCTTC; CDR3: CASSGGEFGYGYTF
D: NA; J: TRBJ2-2; size: NA; V: TRBV2; DNA: TGTGCCAGCAGCGATGACGGGGAGCTGTTTTTT; CDR3: CASSDDGELFF
D: NA; J: TRBJ1-2; size: NA; V: TRBV10-1; DNA: TGCGCCAGCAGTGTGCTAGGGGCTGGCTACACCTTC; CDR3: CASSVLGAGYTF
D: NA; J: TRBJ1-5; size: NA; V: TRBV6-1; DNA: TGTGCCGCAGGATCAGGGTACACAAATCAGCCCCAGCATTTT; CDR3: CAAGSGYTNQPQHF
D: NA; J: TRBJ2-6; size: many; V: TRBV24-1; DNA: TGTGCCACCAGTGATCCCCCTTCTGGGGCCAACGTCCTGACTTTC; CDR3: CATSDPPSGANVLTF
D: NA; J: TRBJ2-7; size: many; V: TRBV4-2; DNA: TGCGCCAGCAGCCAAGATCTAGCCGACTCCTACGAGCAGTACTTC; CDR3: CASSQDLADSYEQYF
D: NA; J: TRBJ1-5; size: few; V: TRBV29-1; DNA: TGCAGCGCCACAGGTTATAGCAATCAGCCCCAGCATTTT; CDR3: CSATGYSNQPQHF
D: NA; J: TRBJ1-2; size: many; V: TRBV4-3; DNA: TGCGCCAGCAGCCAAGACGTTGGACAGATACTTAGGGGCTACACCTTC; CDR3: CASSQDVGQILRGYTF
D: NA; J: TRBJ2-5; size: many; V: TRBV2; DNA: TGTGCCAGCAGTGTAGGCATCTTCCAAGAGACCCAGTACTTC; CDR3: CASSVGIFQETQYF
D: TRBD2; J: TRBJ2-5; size: few; V: TRBV4-2; DNA: TGTGCCAGCAGCCAAAGCGGGAGGGCAACCCCTAAGACCCAGTACTTC; CDR3: CASSQSGRATPKTQYF
D: TRBD1; J: TRBJ2-2; size: many; V: TRBV2; DNA: TGTGCCAGCATGCGGACAGGGTCGACCGGGGAGCTGTTTTTT; CDR3: CASMRTGSTGELFF
D: TRBD1; J: TRBJ1-5; size: few; V: TRBV29-1; DNA: TGCAGCGCTAGACAGGGCATCCAGCCCCAGCATTTT; CDR3: CSARQGIQPQHF
D: TRBD2; J: TRBJ2-7; size: NA; V: TRBV20-1; DNA: TGCAGTGCGGGCGGACTAGCGGGAGGTGACGGGCAGTACTTC; CDR3: CSAGGLAGGDGQYF
D: TRBD2; J: TRBJ2-3; size: NA; V: TRBV2; DNA: TGTGCCAGCGGCAGAGCGGGAGTAGGAGATACGCAGTATTTT; CDR3: CASGRAGVGDTQYF
D: NA; J: TRBJ2-7; size: NA; V: TRBV7-8; DNA: TGTGCCAGCCCCGACCGAAGGACAGCGAGGAACTACGAGCAGTACTTC; CDR3: CASPDRRTARNYEQYF
D: NA; J: TRBJ1-2; size: NA; V: TRBV15; DNA: TGTGCCACCAGCAGAGGGACGCAAAACACCTTC; CDR3: CATSRGTQNTF
D: NA; J: TRBJ2-5; size: NA; V: TRBV20-1; DNA: TGCAGTGCTGGAGAAGACGGGAAAGAGACCCAGTACTTC; CDR3: CSAGEDGKETQYF
D: NA; J: TRBJ1-5; size: NA; V: TRBV29-1; DNA: TGCAGCGTTGTGGCTAGCGGGAGGAATGAGCAGCCCCAGCATTTT; CDR3: CSVVASGRNEQPQHF
D: TRBD1; J: TRBJ1-6; size: many; V: TRBV20-1; DNA: TGCAGTGCTAGGGACGGGACAGGGGGATCACCCCTCCACTTT; CDR3: CSARDGTGGSPLHF
D: NA; J: TRBJ1-4; size: NA; V: TRBV7-3; DNA: TGTGCCAGCAGCATTAAAACGATACGGGACTTCAATGAAAAACTGTTTTTT; CDR3: CASSIKTIRDFNEKLFF
D: NA; J: TRBJ1-3; size: NA; V: TRBV12-3/TRBV12-4; DNA: TGTGCCAGCAGTTTACAGGGAGTTGGATATGGCTACACCATATATTTT; CDR3: CASSLQGVGYGYTIYF
D: TRBD1; J: TRBJ2-6; size: many; V: TRBV7-8; DNA: TGTGCCAGCAGCGCGGTCGCAGGGGGCGTTGGGGCCAACGTCCTGACTTTC; CDR3: CASSAVAGGVGANVLTF
D: NA; J: TRBJ2-5; size: NA; V: TRBV4-2; DNA: TGTGCCAGCAGCTCCCCCCTGTTGACGTTGGAGACCCAGTACTTC; CDR3: CASSSPLLTLETQYF
D: TRBD2; J: TRBJ2-7; size: NA; V: TRBV20-1; DNA: TGCAGTGCTACGGGACTAGCGGTGACAGGGTTAATCTACGAGCAGTACTTC; CDR3: CSATGLAVTGLIYEQYF
D: TRBD1; J: TRBJ1-6; size: NA; V: TRBV25-1; DNA: TGTGCCAACACCACAGGGACAGGAGATTCACCCCTCCACTTT; CDR3: CANTTGTGDSPLHF
D: NA; J: TRBJ1-5; size: many; V: TRBV7-9; DNA: TGTGCCAGCAGCATCGACCGGGACAGCAATCAGCCCCAGCATTTT; CDR3: CASSIDRDSNQPQHF
D: TRBD1; J: TRBJ1-3; size: NA; V: TRBV10-1; DNA: TGCGCCAGCAAAGCCTTGGGACAGGGGGCAAGTTCTGGAAACACCATATATTTT; CDR3: CASKALGQGASSGNTIYF
D: NA; J: TRBJ1-1; size: many; V: TRBV7-9; DNA: TGTGCCAGCATCATGCGGGGGGCCCTGAACACTGAAGCTTTCTTT; CDR3: CASIMRGALNTEAFF
D: TRBD1; J: TRBJ1-1; size: NA; V: TRBV3-1; DNA: TGTGCCAGCAGCTGGACTGAAGGGACAGGCAGTGAAGCTTTCTTT; CDR3: CASSWTEGTGSEAFF
D: TRBD1; J: TRBJ1-2; size: NA; V: TRBV29-1; DNA: TGCAGCGTTCGCCGAGGACAGGGGTACACCTTC; CDR3: CSVRRGQGYTF
D: TRBD2; J: TRBJ2-7; size: many; V: TRBV6-2/TRBV6-3; DNA: TGTGCCAGCAGTTTCCGAGGGACTACCTACGAGCAGTACTTC; CDR3: CASSFRGTTYEQYF
D: NA; J: TRBJ2-7; size: many; V: TRBV6-1; DNA: TGTGCCAGCAGAGAGACAAACTCCTACGAGCAGTACTTC; CDR3: CASRETNSYEQYF
D: TRBD2; J: TRBJ2-7; size: NA; V: TRBV7-9; DNA: TGTGCCAGCAGCGCTACTAGCGGCTACGAGCAGTACTTC; CDR3: CASSATSGYEQYF